The 16 T cell receptor beta chains in this list originate from one sample, sequenced in a study of blood T cell repertoires in COVID-19. Clones were read by immunoSEQ multiplex PCR, and TCRdb kept only the in-frame ones, dropping some. The sample includes about 320,000 clones, around 86% of them seen just once. What was sequenced was PBMCs or T cells enriched from blood (not recorded which). The origin of the receptors is a woman in her late teens or twenties who had recovered from COVID-19.

The genes are TRBV7-8 and TRBJ1-5; D is uncertain. The V end was cut by 1 base, the J end by 1 base, with 8 bases between. The length of the CDR3 is 15 residues. The V gene's germline CDR1 is SGHVS and CDR2 FQNEAQ. Here the CDR3 reads CASSLDTGSNQPQHF. In DNA, the CDR3 is TGTGCCAGCAGCTTAGATACGGGAAGCAATCAGCCCCAGCATTTT.

This chain's CDR3 is CASSYSGGAGETQYF. The CDR3 DNA reads TGTGCCAGCAGTTACAGCGGGGGGGCCGGAGAGACCCAGTACTTC. The rearrangement links TRBV6-5 to TRBJ2-5; 10 nucleotides line up with TRBD2. Germline CDR1 and CDR2: MNHEY and SVGAGI. J gave up 4 bases and V 2 bases, and 4 bases lay outside the gene matches. The CDR3 is 15 residues long.

This chain links TRBV6-2 or TRBV6-3 with TRBJ2-7; TRBD1 aligns across 10 bases. Germline V gives CDR1 MNHEY, CDR2 SVGEGT. V dropped 4 bases and J dropped 2; count of bases not matched to a gene: 5. The CDR3 runs 15 residues. The CDR3 sequence is CASSSSGQGAYEQYF. The CDR3 DNA sequence: TGTGCCAGCAGTTCGTCCGGACAGGGGGCCTACGAGCAGTACTTC.

This clone came up many times. Within the sample, other DNA sequences also encode this same CDR3. The chain employs TRBV7-9 and TRBJ1-1; the D is unclear. The CDR3 totals 13 residues. The V end lost 5 bases, the J end lost 5 bases, and 12 bases lay between the germline ends. Germline loops: CDR1 SEHNR, CDR2 FQNEAQ (reference sequence). CDR3 coding DNA: TGTGCCAGCAGCCCGGGAGGGTGGACTGAAGCTTTCTTT. Protein sequence: CASSPGGWTEAFF.

The chain employs TRBV6-6 and TRBJ2-3; the D is unclear. The ends were cut back, 6 bases at V and 3 bases at J, with 13 bases in the middle. CDR1 and CDR2 from the germline V gene are MNHNY and SVGAGI (reference sequence). The CDR3 runs to 14 residues. CDR3 coding DNA: TGTGCCAGCAGGGTGGGCATCGGAACAGATACGCAGTATTTT. Amino acid sequence: CASRVGIGTDTQYF.

The genes are TRBV9 and TRBJ2-2, with 7 bases lining up with TRBD1. Germline-derived CDR1 and CDR2 are SGDLS and YYNGEE. V gave up 3 bases and J gave up 4 bases; unmatched junction bases: 6. CDR3 length: 15 amino acids. The DNA of the CDR3 is TGTGCCAGCAGCGCCAGACAGGGAGTCACCGGGGAGCTGTTTTTT. Its translation is CASSARQGVTGELFF.

The chain employs TRBV7-3 and TRBJ2-2, with a tentative D call TRBD1 (6 bases). Germline CDR1 and CDR2: SGHTA and FQGTGA. The CDR3 extends over 16 amino acids. V was cut by 2 bases and J by 2 bases, with 12 bases left in between. This CDR3 reads CASSLGTGSNTGELFF. Written as DNA, the CDR3 is TGTGCCAGCAGCTTAGGAACAGGGAGCAACACCGGGGAGCTGTTTTTT. Using reference TRBV7-3 and TRBJ2-2 for the parts outside the CDR3, the full variable domain is GAGVSQTPSNKVTEKGKYVELRCDPISGHTALYWYRQSLGQGPEFLIYFQGTGAADDSGLPNDRFFAVRPEGSVSTLKIQRTERGDSAVYLCASSLGTGSNTGELFFGEGSRLTVL.

This clone showed up just once. The CDR3 DNA reads TGTGCCAGCAGGGAACCCGGACAGATCTATGGCTACACCTTC. Amino acid sequence: CASREPGQIYGYTF. This rearrangement joins TRBV6-6 to TRBJ1-2; D perhaps matches TRBD1 (6 bases). The CDR3 has 14 residues. The V and J ends lost 6 bases and 4 bases respectively, with 15 bases between them. Germline lookup yields CDR1 MNHNY and CDR2 SVGAGI (reference sequence).

On this clone itself: One junction end disagrees with the germline gene, perhaps due to a read error. V gene TRBV28 combines with J gene TRBJ1-1; D unresolved. This CDR3 region has 13 residues. CDR1 and CDR2 from the germline V gene are MDHEN and SYDVKM. Here the CDR3 DNA reads TGTGCCAGCACTTTAGACACTCACACTGAAGCTTTCTTT. Protein: CASTLDTHTEAFF.

The chain carries TRBV7-8 and TRBJ1-1; D unclear. This CDR3 spans 14 amino acids. Germline V gene lookup returns CDR1 SGHVS and CDR2 FQNEAQ. Trimming took 5 bases from V and 5 from J, leaving 15 bases between them. The CDR3 sequence is CASSLPALQTEAFF. DNA for the CDR3: TGTGCCAGCAGCCTCCCCGCCCTTCAGACTGAAGCTTTCTTT.

The sample holds one count of this clone. This rearrangement joins TRBV28 to TRBJ1-6, with 7 bases identical to TRBD1. The germline V gene encodes CDR1 MDHEN and CDR2 SYDVKM. The CDR3 spans 13 residues. V was clipped by 3 bases and J by 8 bases; unmatched bases: 1. The CDR3 nucleotides read TGTGCCAGCAGTTTCGGGACAGATTCACCCCTCCACTTT. The encoded protein is CASSFGTDSPLHF.

The chain couples TRBV5-1 to TRBJ2-3, with 9 nucleotides matching TRBD2. This CDR3 is 16 amino acids long. Germline V gives CDR1 SGHRS, CDR2 YFSETQ. Trimming cost V 0 bases and J 2 bases; bases outside gene matches: 4. The CDR3 DNA reads TGCGCCAGCAGCTTGGGGGCTAGCGGGGTCACAGATACGCAGTATTTT. Its protein product is CASSLGASGVTDTQYF.

To note about this clone: At one of its ends the junction is not consistent with the germline gene, which may arise from a read error. The J gene is TRBJ2-7, the V gene TRBV15, with D possibly matching TRBD2 (6 bases). The CDR3 covers 12 residues. CDR1 and CDR2 (germline): LNHNV, YYDKDF (reference sequence). The CDR3 nucleotides read TGTGCGACCAGTTACAGGAGGGCCGAGCAGTACTTC. Translated, it gives CATSYRRAEQYF.

This clone was found many times. The chain joins TRBV24-1 to TRBJ2-7, with D possibly being TRBD1 (6 bases). Germline assignment: CDR1 KGHDR and CDR2 SFDVKD. V was pared by 4 bases and J by 3 bases, with 15 bases between. The length of the CDR3 is 15 residues. This CDR3 reads CATSDARTANYEQYF. DNA of the CDR3: TGTGCCACCAGTGACGCCAGGACAGCCAACTACGAGCAGTACTTC.

The chain combines TRBV7-9 with TRBJ1-1; D not certain. V shed 5 bases and J shed 3 bases, with 19 bases lying between them. The CDR3 is 16 residues long. The germline CDR1 and CDR2 sequences are SEHNR and FQNEAQ (reference sequence). CDR3 region: CASSGPGNLRDTEAFF. Written as DNA, the CDR3 is TGTGCCAGCAGCGGACCGGGAAACTTAAGAGACACTGAAGCTTTCTTT. Complete variable domain (other parts from reference TRBV7-9 and TRBJ1-1): DTGVSQNPRHKITKRGQNVTFRCDPISEHNRLYWYRQTLGQGPEFLTYFQNEAQLEKSRLLSDRFSAERPKGSFSTLEIQRTEQGDSAMYLCASSGPGNLRDTEAFFGQGTRLTVV.

This chain links TRBV27 with TRBJ2-1; D is possibly TRBD2 (6 bases). The CDR3 covers 15 residues. Germline lookup yields CDR1 MNHEY and CDR2 SMNVEV (reference sequence). With 2 bases removed from V and 2 bases from J, the gap between germline ends came to 10 bases. The CDR3 loop reads CASSLGGVPYNEQFF. The DNA for the CDR3 is TGTGCCAGCAGTTTAGGAGGGGTACCCTACAATGAGCAGTTCTTC.